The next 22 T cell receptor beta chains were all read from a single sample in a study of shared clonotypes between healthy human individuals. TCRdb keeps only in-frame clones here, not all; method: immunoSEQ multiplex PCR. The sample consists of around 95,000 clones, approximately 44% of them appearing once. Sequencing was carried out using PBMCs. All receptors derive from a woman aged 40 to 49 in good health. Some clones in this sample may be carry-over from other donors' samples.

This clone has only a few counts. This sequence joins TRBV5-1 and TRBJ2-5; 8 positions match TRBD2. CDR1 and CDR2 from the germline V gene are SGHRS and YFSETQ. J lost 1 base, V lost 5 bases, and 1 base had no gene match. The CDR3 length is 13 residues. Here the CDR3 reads CASRTSVQETQYF. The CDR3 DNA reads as TGCGCCAGCAGGACTAGCGTCCAAGAGACCCAGTACTTC.

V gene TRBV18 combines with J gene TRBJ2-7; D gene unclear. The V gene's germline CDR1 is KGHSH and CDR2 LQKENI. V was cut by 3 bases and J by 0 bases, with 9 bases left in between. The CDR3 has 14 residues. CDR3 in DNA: TGTGCCAGCTCACCGCCCTCGAACTCCTACGAGCAGTACTTC. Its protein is CASSPPSNSYEQYF.

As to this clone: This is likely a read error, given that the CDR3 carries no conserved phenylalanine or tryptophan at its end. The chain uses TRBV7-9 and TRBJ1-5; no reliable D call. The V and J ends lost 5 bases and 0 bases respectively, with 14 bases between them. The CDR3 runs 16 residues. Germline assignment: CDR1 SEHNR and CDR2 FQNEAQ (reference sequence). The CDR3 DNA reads TGTGCCAGCAGCCCGGGCGGATACTATAGCAATCAGCCCCAGCATCTT. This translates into CASSPGGYYSNQPQHL.

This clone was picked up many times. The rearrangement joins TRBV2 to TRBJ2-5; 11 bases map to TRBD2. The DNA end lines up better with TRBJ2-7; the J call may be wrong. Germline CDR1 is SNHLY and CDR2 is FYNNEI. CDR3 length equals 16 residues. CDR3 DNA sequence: TGTGCCAGTAAGGGACTAGCGGTAACTGACTCCTACGAGCAGTACTTC. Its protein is CASKGLAVTDSYEQYF.

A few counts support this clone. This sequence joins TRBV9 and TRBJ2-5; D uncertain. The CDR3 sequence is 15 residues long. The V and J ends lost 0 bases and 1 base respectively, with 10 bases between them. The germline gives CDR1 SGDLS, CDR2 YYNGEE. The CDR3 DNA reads TGTGCCAGCAGCGTAGACCCAGGTTTCCAAGAGACCCAGTACTTC. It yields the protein CASSVDPGFQETQYF.

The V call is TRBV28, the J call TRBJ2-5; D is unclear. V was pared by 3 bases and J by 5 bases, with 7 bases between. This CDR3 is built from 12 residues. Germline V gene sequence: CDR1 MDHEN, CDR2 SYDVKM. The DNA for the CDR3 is TGTGCCAGCAGTTTGGGCGAGGAGACCCAGTACTTC. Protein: CASSLGEETQYF.

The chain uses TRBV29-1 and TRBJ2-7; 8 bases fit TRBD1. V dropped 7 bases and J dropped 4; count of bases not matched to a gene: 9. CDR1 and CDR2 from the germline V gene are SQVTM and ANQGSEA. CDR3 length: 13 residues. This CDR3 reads CSAGQGLGYEQYF. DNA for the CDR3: TGCAGCGCCGGACAGGGTCTAGGGTACGAGCAGTACTTC.

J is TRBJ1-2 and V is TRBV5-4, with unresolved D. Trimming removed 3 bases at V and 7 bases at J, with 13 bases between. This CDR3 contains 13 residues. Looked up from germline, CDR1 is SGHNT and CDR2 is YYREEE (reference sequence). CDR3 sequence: CASSYDTLSGYTF. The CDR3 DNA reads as TGTGCCAGCAGCTATGACACTTTAAGTGGCTACACCTTC. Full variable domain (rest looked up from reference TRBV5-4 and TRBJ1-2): ETGVTQSPTHLIKTRGQQVTLRCSSQSGHNTVSWYQQALGQGPQFIFQYYREEENGRGNFPPRFSGLQFPNYSSELNVNALELDDSALYLCASSYDTLSGYTFGSGTRLTVV.

The DNA of the CDR3 is TGCAGCGTTGGGAACTTAAACTATGGCTACACCTTC. This translates into CSVGNLNYGYTF. The V call is TRBV29-1, the J call TRBJ1-2, with unresolved D. Trimming left V 4 bases short and J 2 bases short, with 8 bases between. CDR1 is SQVTM, CDR2 ANQGSEA, per germline. The CDR3 consists of 12 residues.

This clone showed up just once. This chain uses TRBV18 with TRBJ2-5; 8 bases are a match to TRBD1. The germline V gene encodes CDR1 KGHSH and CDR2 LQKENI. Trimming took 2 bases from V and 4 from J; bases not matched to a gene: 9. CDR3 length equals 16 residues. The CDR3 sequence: CASSPLAGGLRETQYF. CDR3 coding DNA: TGTGCCAGCTCACCATTGGCAGGGGGCTTACGAGAGACCCAGTACTTC.

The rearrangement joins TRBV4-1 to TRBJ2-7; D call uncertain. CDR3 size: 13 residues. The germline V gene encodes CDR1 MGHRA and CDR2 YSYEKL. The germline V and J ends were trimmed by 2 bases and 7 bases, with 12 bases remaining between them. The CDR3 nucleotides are TGCGCCAGCAGCCAAATCATGACTGAAGAGCAGTACTTC. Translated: CASSQIMTEEQYF.

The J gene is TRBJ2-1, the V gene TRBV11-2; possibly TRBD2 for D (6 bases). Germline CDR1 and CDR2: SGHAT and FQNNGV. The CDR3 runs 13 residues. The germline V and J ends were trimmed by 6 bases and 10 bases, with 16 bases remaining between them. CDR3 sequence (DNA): TGTGCCAGCAGGCCCAGCGGCGGGATAGAGCAGTTCTTC. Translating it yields CASRPSGGIEQFF.

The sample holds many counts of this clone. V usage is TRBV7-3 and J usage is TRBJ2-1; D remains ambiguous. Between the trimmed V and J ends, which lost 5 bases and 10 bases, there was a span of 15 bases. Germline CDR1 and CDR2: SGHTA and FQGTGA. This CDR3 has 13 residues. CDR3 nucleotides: TGTGCCAGCAGCCCCTTTCGAGGCAGGGAGCAGTTCTTC. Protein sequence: CASSPFRGREQFF.

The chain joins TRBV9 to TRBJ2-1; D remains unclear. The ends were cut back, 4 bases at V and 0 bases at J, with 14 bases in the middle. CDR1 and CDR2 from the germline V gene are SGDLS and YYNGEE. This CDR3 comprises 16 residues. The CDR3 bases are TGTGCCAGCAGCCTAACGGGCACCAACTCCTACAATGAGCAGTTCTTC. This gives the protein CASSLTGTNSYNEQFF.

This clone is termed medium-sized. The CDR3 loop is CASRSGTDTGELFF. CDR3 nucleotides: TGTGCCAGCAGGTCAGGGACGGACACCGGGGAGCTGTTTTTT. V usage is TRBV6-1 and J usage is TRBJ2-2; D possibly uses TRBD1 or TRBD2 (5 bases each). V gave up 6 bases and J gave up 3 bases, with 11 bases separating them. CDR1 is MNHNS, CDR2 SASEGT, per germline. This CDR3 contains 14 residues.

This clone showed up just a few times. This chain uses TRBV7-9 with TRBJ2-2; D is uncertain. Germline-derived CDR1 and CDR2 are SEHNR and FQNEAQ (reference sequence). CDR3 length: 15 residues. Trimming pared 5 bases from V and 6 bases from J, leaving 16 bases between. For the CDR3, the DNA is TGTGCCAGCAGCCCAGTCTCATTCAACCCCGGGGAGCTGTTTTTT. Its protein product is CASSPVSFNPGELFF.

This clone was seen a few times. CDR3 DNA sequence: TGTGCCAGCAGTGATGCAGGGCGCCGCTCTGGAAACACCATATATTTT. Translating it yields CASSDAGRRSGNTIYF. This chain uses TRBV6-1 with TRBJ1-3, with D possibly being TRBD1 (5 bases). Between the trimmed V and J ends, which lost 3 bases and 0 bases, there was a span of 12 bases. The CDR3 spans 16 residues. Germline V gene sequence: CDR1 MNHNS, CDR2 SASEGT.

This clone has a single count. Here the CDR3 reads CAWSVPGLGSETQYF. The DNA of the CDR3 is TGTGCCTGGAGTGTCCCGGGACTAGGGAGCGAGACCCAGTACTTC. This chain joins TRBV30 and TRBJ2-5, with 8 bases that match TRBD2. J gave up 5 bases and V 0 bases, and 8 bases lay outside the gene matches. CDR3 length: 15 amino acids. Germline V gene lookup returns CDR1 GTSNPN and CDR2 SVGIG (reference sequence). The full variable domain, its missing parts supplied by reference TRBV30 and TRBJ2-5, is SQTIHQWPATLVQPVGSPLSLECTVEGTSNPNLYWYRQAAGRGLQLLFYSVGIGQISSEVPQNLSASRPQDRQFILSSKKLLLSDSGFYLCAWSVPGLGSETQYFGPGTRLLVL.

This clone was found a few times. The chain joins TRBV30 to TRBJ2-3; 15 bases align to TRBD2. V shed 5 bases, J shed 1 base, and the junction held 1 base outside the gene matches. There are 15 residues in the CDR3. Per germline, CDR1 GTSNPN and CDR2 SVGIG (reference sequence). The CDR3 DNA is TGTGCCTGGGGACTAGCGGGAGGGGGCACAGATACGCAGTATTTT. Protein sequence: CAWGLAGGGTDTQYF.

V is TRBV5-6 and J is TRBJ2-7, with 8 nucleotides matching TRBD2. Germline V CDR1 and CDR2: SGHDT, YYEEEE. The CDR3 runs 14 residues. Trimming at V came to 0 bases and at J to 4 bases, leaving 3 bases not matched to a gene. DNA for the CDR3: TGTGCCAGCAGCTTGGTCGCTAGCGGGTACGAGCAGTACTTC. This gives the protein CASSLVASGYEQYF.

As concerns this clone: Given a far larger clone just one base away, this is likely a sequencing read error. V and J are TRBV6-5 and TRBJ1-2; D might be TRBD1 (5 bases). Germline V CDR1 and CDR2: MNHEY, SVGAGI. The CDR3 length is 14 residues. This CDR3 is CASSSPGQWYGYIF. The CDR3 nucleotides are TGTGCCAGCAGTTCCCCAGGGCAGTGGTATGGCTACATCTTC.

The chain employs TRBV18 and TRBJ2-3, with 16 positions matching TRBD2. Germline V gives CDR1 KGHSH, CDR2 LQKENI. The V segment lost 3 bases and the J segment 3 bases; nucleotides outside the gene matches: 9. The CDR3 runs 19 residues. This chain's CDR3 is CASSPLGTSGRARTDTQYF. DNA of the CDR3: TGTGCCAGCTCACCCCTCGGGACTAGCGGGAGGGCCCGAACAGATACGCAGTATTTT.